These 11 T cell receptor beta chains were all obtained from the same sample, sequenced in a study of blood T cell repertoires in COVID-19. Produced via immunoSEQ multiplex PCR; TCRdb's table is partial and in-frame only. The profile shows 120,000 or so clones, over 70% of them singletons. The sample taken for sequencing was peripheral blood. These receptors were obtained from a man aged 80 or over with active or convalescent COVID-19.

This sequence joins TRBV9 and TRBJ1-3; maybe TRBD1 (5 bases). Germline V gene sequence: CDR1 SGDLS, CDR2 YYNGEE. This CDR3 has 16 residues. V was shortened by 4 bases and J by 4 bases, with 18 bases between the two germline ends. The CDR3 coding sequence is TGTGCCAGCAGCTTAGACGCAGGGAAGTCGGGAAACACCATATATTTT. Amino acid sequence: CASSLDAGKSGNTIYF.

This clone was counted once. The genes are TRBV7-2 and TRBJ2-7, with D maybe TRBD1 (6 bases). Per the germline V gene, CDR1 is SGHTA and CDR2 is FQGNSA. The V end lost 5 bases, the J end lost 3 bases, and 14 bases lay between the germline ends. CDR3 length equals 14 residues. Here the CDR3 reads CASSPGTPRYEQYF. The CDR3, as DNA: TGTGCCAGCAGCCCCGGGACACCACGCTACGAGCAGTACTTC.

The CDR3 coding sequence is TGTGCCAGCAGCCTATCCGGGGGTGGAGAAAAACTGTTTTTT. Amino acid sequence: CASSLSGGGEKLFF. V and J are TRBV5-8 and TRBJ1-4; TRBD1 is a possible D gene (5 bases). This CDR3 has 14 amino acids. Trimming shortened V by 4 bases and J by 8 bases, and 15 bases separated the two germline ends. The V gene's germline CDR1 is SGHTS and CDR2 YDEGEE.

CDR3: CASSTLGLADYSNQPQHF. The DNA of the CDR3 is TGTGCCAGCTCTACTTTGGGCCTGGCGGACTATAGCAATCAGCCCCAGCATTTT. The rearrangement links TRBV18 to TRBJ1-5; D gene uncertain. CDR1 and CDR2 (germline): KGHSH, LQKENI. With 6 bases removed from V and 0 bases from J, the gap between germline ends came to 21 bases. The CDR3 consists of 18 residues.

The chain employs TRBV6-2 or TRBV6-3 and TRBJ2-3; D unclear. Germline V CDR1 and CDR2: MNHEY, SVGEGT. V was pared by 0 bases and J by 2 bases, with 9 bases between. This CDR3 has 15 residues. CDR3 sequence reads: CASSYSQVTTDTQYF. The CDR3 coding sequence is TGTGCCAGCAGTTACTCGCAGGTTACCACAGATACGCAGTATTTT.

V gene TRBV6-5 combines with J gene TRBJ2-7; TRBD2 matches 8 bases. Trimming at V came to 4 bases and at J to 2 bases, leaving 4 bases not matched to a gene. Germline V gene data show CDR1 as MNHEY and CDR2 as SVGAGI. CDR3 length: 14 residues. The CDR3 protein is CASSSPGGTYEQYF. The CDR3 nucleotides read TGTGCCAGCAGTTCACCGGGGGGGACCTACGAGCAGTACTTC.

The chain joins TRBV10-3 to TRBJ2-5; D remains ambiguous. CDR3 length: 14 amino acids. The V gene's germline CDR1 is ENHRY and CDR2 SYGVKD. The germline V and J ends were trimmed by 0 bases and 4 bases, with 9 bases remaining between them. CDR3 coding DNA: TGTGCCATCAGTGAGTCAGGAGTTCGAGAGACCCAGTACTTC. Protein: CAISESGVRETQYF.

J is TRBJ1-3 and V is TRBV30; TRBD1 might be the D (5 bases). V dropped 2 bases and J dropped 4 bases, with 12 bases sitting between them. Germline CDR1 GTSNPN, CDR2 SVGIG (reference sequence). This CDR3 has 14 amino acids. Here the CDR3 reads CAWSTGGSGNTIYF. For the CDR3, the DNA is TGTGCCTGGAGTACCGGGGGATCAGGAAACACCATATATTTT.

The J gene is TRBJ1-4, the V gene TRBV5-4; no clear D gene. Trimming took 4 bases from V and 7 from J, leaving 14 bases between them. The germline gives CDR1 SGHNT, CDR2 YYREEE (reference sequence). This CDR3 spans 14 amino acids. In DNA form, the CDR3 reads TGTGCCAGCAGCCTTAGTGGAGCGGGTGAAAAACTGTTTTTT. Its translation is CASSLSGAGEKLFF.

The chain has TRBV12-2 and TRBJ1-1; the table's TRBD1 call for D was not verified on the DNA. TRBV12-2 is shown as a pseudogene. This CDR3 region has 13 residues. CDR3 sequence: CGTQTLMQGKAFF. The CDR3 DNA is TGTGGGACACAAACACTTATGCAGGGGAAAGCTTTCTTT.

The rearrangement uses TRBV28 and TRBJ1-3; no definite D call. Trimming left V 2 bases short and J 3 bases short, with 14 bases between. The CDR3 is 16 residues long. Germline V lookup: CDR1 MDHEN, CDR2 SYDVKM. The DNA for the CDR3 is TGTGCCAGCAGTTTACTCCCAGCGGTGTTTGGAAACACCATATATTTT. Translating gives CASSLLPAVFGNTIYF.